Reported below is one T cell receptor (beta chain). Under the authors' procedure: Amplified reference gene primers provided the basis for estimating nucleated cell counts. Measured with immunoSEQ multiplex PCR; TCRdb has only the in-frame clones, and not every one. Clone size and V and J calls were adopted from that table, with D and trimming inferred from the DNA. This sample has under 250,000 clones; approximately 86% occur once, and the top ten carry around 3.3%. Germline V gene lookup returns CDR1 SGHTA and CDR2 FQGNSA. This CDR3 contains 17 residues. V dropped 5 bases and J dropped 7; count of bases not matched to a gene: 14. These data are taken from a study of blood T cell repertoires in COVID-19. Study in general: The samples span acute and convalescent COVID-19 from the United States, Italy and Spain. Sample material is recorded as cDNA or gDNA derived from T cells, B-cell-depleted T cells, or PBMCs.

The origin of this receptor is an elderly woman with acute or convalescent COVID-19. The sample comprised peripheral blood. The genes are TRBV7-2 and TRBJ2-1, with TRBD1 matching 10 bases. The CDR3 nucleotides read TGTGCCAGCAGCCTGCCCTCTCCCCGGGACAGGGGTAATGAGCAGTTCTTC. It yields the protein CASSLPSPRDRGNEQFF.